Listed here are 25 T cell receptor beta chains from one sample, sequenced in a study of monozygotic twins with inflammatory bowel disease. For each CDR3 protein, TCRdb gives one entry from its re-call of the 5' RACE reads, without DNA. The sample table includes some 330,000 distinct CDR3 sequences. The specimen was blood. These receptor sequences come from a human donor with ulcerative colitis or Crohn's disease, or a healthy co-twin of an affected twin (not recorded which).

V is TRBV7-9 and J is TRBJ2-3. The CDR3 extends over 16 amino acids. Germline lookup yields CDR1 SEHNR and CDR2 FQNEAQ (reference sequence). CDR3: CTSSPRSGVVLDTQYF. Combining the CDR3 with reference TRBV7-9 and TRBJ2-3 gives the whole variable domain DTGVSQNPRHKITKRGQNVTFRCDPISEHNRLYWYRQTLGQGPEFLTYFQNEAQLEKSRLLSDRFSAERPKGSFSTLEIQRTEQGDSAMYLCTSSPRSGVVLDTQYFGPGTRLTVL.

CDR3 region: CASSPSTSGIVDEQFF. The rearrangement links TRBV18 to TRBJ2-1; TCRdb names TRBD2, which stays unverified in the absence of DNA. Germline V gene sequence: CDR1 KGHSH, CDR2 LQKENI. The CDR3 spans 16 residues.

This chain joins TRBV4-3 and TRBJ2-7; TCRdb lists TRBD1, though no DNA is available to test this call. This CDR3 region has 16 residues. Looked up from germline, CDR1 is LGHNA and CDR2 is YSLEER. CDR3: CASSQDPGQVTYEQYF.

This chain connects TRBV10-2 to TRBJ1-3. The CDR3 has 15 residues. Germline lookup yields CDR1 WSHSY and CDR2 SAAADI. The CDR3 here is CASSEFGGSGNTIYF.

The chain joins TRBV9 to TRBJ1-2; TCRdb indicates TRBD1, and absent DNA this call remains unverified. CDR1 is SGDLS and CDR2 is YYNGEE in the germline V gene. The CDR3 is made up of 14 amino acids. CDR3 region: CASSTRQGFDGYTF. Based on the CDR3 plus reference TRBV9 and TRBJ1-2, the full variable domain is DSGVTQTPKHLITATGQRVTLRCSPRSGDLSVYWYQQSLDQGLQFLIQYYNGEERAKGNILERFSAQQFPDLHSELNLSSLELGDSALYFCASSTRQGFDGYTFGSGTRLTVV.

The CDR3 region is CASRTGGFTDTQYF. This chain joins TRBV25-1 and TRBJ2-3; without DNA, the TCRdb call of TRBD1 cannot be checked. This CDR3 has 14 residues. Germline-derived CDR1 and CDR2 are MGHDK and SYGVNS.

V gene TRBV5-1 combines with J gene TRBJ2-7; TCRdb selects TRBD2, and the lack of DNA leaves this call unchecked. CDR1 is SGHRS and CDR2 is YFSETQ in the germline V gene. The CDR3 sequence is 13 residues long. CDR3 residues: CASSFGGAYEQYF.

The gene calls are TRBV7-3 and TRBJ2-5; TCRdb returns TRBD1, unconfirmable since there is no DNA. The CDR3 is 16 amino acids. Germline-derived CDR1 and CDR2 are SGHTA and FQGTGA. CDR3 in amino acids: CASSYLGQMKRETQYF.

This chain links TRBV27 with TRBJ2-2; the D gene TCRdb calls, TRBD1, cannot be checked with no DNA. This CDR3 is built from 14 residues. The germline V gene encodes CDR1 MNHEY and CDR2 SMNVEV (reference sequence). This CDR3 is CAIRGTANTGELFF.

The chain recombines TRBV5-1 with TRBJ2-3; the TCRdb call, TRBD2, lacks DNA for checking. This CDR3 contains 15 residues. The germline CDR1 and CDR2 sequences are SGHRS and YFSETQ. Here the CDR3 reads CASRGLASSTDTQYF.

The chain uses TRBV5-5 and TRBJ2-7. This CDR3 comprises 11 residues. Germline CDR1 is SGHKS and CDR2 is YYEKEE (reference sequence). The CDR3 sequence is CASRSTYEQYF.

This chain joins TRBV25-1 and TRBJ1-4; the TCRdb D gene call, TRBD1, has no DNA to confirm it. This CDR3 is built from 16 residues. CDR1 is MGHDK and CDR2 is SYGVNS in the germline V gene. The chain's CDR3 is CASSELRTATNEKLFF.

The chain is built from TRBV7-8 and TRBJ2-7. The CDR3 totals 11 residues. CDR1 and CDR2 (germline): SGHVS, FQNEAQ. CDR3 sequence reads: CASRGLGEQYF.

This rearrangement joins TRBV5-1 to TRBJ2-1; absent DNA, TCRdb's TRBD1 call cannot be checked. This CDR3 is 14 amino acids long. Per germline, CDR1 SGHRS and CDR2 YFSETQ. The CDR3 loop is CASSTRQGTNEQFF.

V gene TRBV28 combines with J gene TRBJ2-1. The CDR3 contains 12 residues. Germline CDR1 is MDHEN and CDR2 is SYDVKM. The CDR3 here is CASSLPQPKQFF. Supplemented by reference TRBV28 and TRBJ2-1, the full variable domain reads DVKVTQSSRYLVKRTGEKVFLECVQDMDHENMFWYRQDPGLGLRLIYFSYDVKMKEKGDIPEGYSVSREKKERFSLILESASTNQTSMYLCASSLPQPKQFFGPGTRLTVL.

V gene TRBV2 combines with J gene TRBJ1-5. CDR3 size: 16 residues. The germline V gene encodes CDR1 SNHLY and CDR2 FYNNEI. This CDR3 reads CASSKRVTADNQPQHF.

The J gene is TRBJ1-2, the V gene TRBV10-3; TCRdb's assignment of TRBD1 cannot be checked, as there is no DNA. Germline CDR1 ENHRY, CDR2 SYGVKD. The CDR3 runs 12 residues. CDR3 loop: CAISERGRGYTF.

The chain is built from TRBV5-1 and TRBJ1-1; TCRdb returns TRBD1, unconfirmable since there is no DNA. The germline V gene has CDR1 SGHRS and CDR2 YFSETQ. The CDR3 has 15 residues. The CDR3 region is CASSLWLRGATEAFF.

The chain has TRBV29-1 and TRBJ1-3. CDR1 and CDR2 (germline): SQVTM, ANQGSEA. The CDR3 has 14 residues. CDR3 sequence: CSVSTGFSGNTIYF.

J is TRBJ1-1 and V is TRBV5-1; the D gene TCRdb calls, TRBD1, cannot be checked with no DNA. The CDR3 runs to 12 residues. Germline values: CDR1 SGHRS, CDR2 YFSETQ. CDR3 sequence: CASSLPGTEAFF.

The chain is built from TRBV6-4 and TRBJ2-2; the D call of TRBD2 rests on TCRdb alone, since no DNA is present to check it. Germline V gene sequence: CDR1 MRHNA, CDR2 SNTAGT. CDR3 length equals 16 residues. The CDR3 reads CASSPNGGAGTGELFF.

The rearrangement links TRBV5-1 to TRBJ2-7; TCRdb designates TRBD1, a call that cannot be tested without DNA. This CDR3 region has 15 residues. Germline V gene sequence: CDR1 SGHRS, CDR2 YFSETQ. This CDR3 reads CASSSSGQGASEQYF.

The CDR3 loop is CASSVMGQTNTGELFF. The J gene is TRBJ2-2, the V gene TRBV9; TCRdb lists TRBD1, though no DNA is available to test this call. Germline V gene data show CDR1 as SGDLS and CDR2 as YYNGEE. The CDR3 is made up of 16 amino acids.

The genes are TRBV28 and TRBJ1-5; the D gene TCRdb calls, TRBD1, cannot be checked with no DNA. The germline gives CDR1 MDHEN, CDR2 SYDVKM. The length of the CDR3 is 15 residues. The CDR3 here is CASSSPPGSNQPQHF.

The chain joins TRBV11-2 to TRBJ2-3; TCRdb designates TRBD2, a call that cannot be tested without DNA. Germline lookup yields CDR1 SGHAT and CDR2 FQNNGV. The CDR3 is 17 residues long. The CDR3 is CASSSRLAGAFTDTQYF.